Shown below are 29 T cell receptor beta chains from a single sample sequenced in a study of cytomegalovirus exposure and HLA in healthy donors. It was with 60 Vbeta and 13 Jbeta primers that the PCR ran. Profiling relied on immunoSEQ multiplex PCR, and the TCRdb table lists in-frame clones only, not all of them. The sample includes around 110,000 clones, about 79% of them seen just once. Material for sequencing was PBMCs. The receptors stem from a man aged 25 to 40 in good health and CMV-seropositive.

A remark on this clone: One end of the junction is discordant with germline, which a read error may explain. This chain joins TRBV7-7 and TRBJ2-3; TRBD2 matches 13 bases. Germline V gene sequence: CDR1 SSHAT, CDR2 FNYEAQ (reference sequence). The length of the CDR3 is 15 residues. CDR3 in amino acids: CASSPTSGGRTTQYF. The CDR3 region has the DNA TGTGCTAGCAGCCCGACTAGCGGGGGGCGAACTACGCAGTATTTT.

J is TRBJ2-3 and V is TRBV13, with D maybe TRBD2 (5 bases). This CDR3 is 15 amino acids long. V was shortened by 5 bases and J by 3 bases, with 15 bases between the two germline ends. CDR1 and CDR2 (germline): PRHDT, FYEKMQ (reference sequence). In nucleotides, the CDR3 is TGTGCCAGCAGCCCGGGGTCCCTAGGGACAGATACGCAGTATTTT. Protein: CASSPGSLGTDTQYF. The full variable domain, in which reference TRBV13 and TRBJ2-3 provide the parts outside the CDR3, is AAGVIQSPRHLIKEKRETATLKCYPIPRHDTVYWYQQGPGQDPQFLISFYEKMQSDKGSIPDRFSAQQFSDYHSELNMSSLELGDSALYFCASSPGSLGTDTQYFGPGTRLTVL.

The chain uses TRBV2 and TRBJ2-5; TRBD1 is a possible D gene (5 bases). Looked up from germline, CDR1 is SNHLY and CDR2 is FYNNEI. V was pared by 8 bases and J by 1 base, with 11 bases between. The CDR3 totals 13 residues. In DNA, the CDR3 is TGTGCCAGCCGCTCAGGGTTCCAAGAGACCCAGTACTTC. Encoded protein: CASRSGFQETQYF. Supplemented by reference TRBV2 and TRBJ2-5, the full variable domain reads EPEVTQTPSHQVTQMGQEVILRCVPISNHLYFYWYRQILGQKVEFLVSFYNNEISEKSEIFDDQFSVERPDGSNFTLKIRSTKLEDSAMYFCASRSGFQETQYFGPGTRLLVL.

This clone was seen only a few times. The V call is TRBV13, the J call TRBJ1-1; D might be TRBD1 (5 bases). CDR1 PRHDT and CDR2 FYEKMQ come from the germline V gene (reference sequence). The CDR3 totals 15 residues. V was clipped by 7 bases and J by 5 bases, with 20 bases between them. The CDR3 sequence is CASIKDTGVRTEAFF. In DNA form, the CDR3 reads TGTGCCAGCATCAAAGACACGGGGGTTAGGACTGAAGCTTTCTTT.

The chain combines TRBV28 with TRBJ2-7; 9 nucleotides agree with TRBD1. V trimming: 3 bases; J trimming: 2 bases; junction bases outside the gene matches: 5. This CDR3 spans 15 amino acids. In germline, CDR1 is MDHEN, CDR2 SYDVKM. CDR3 in DNA: TGTGCCAGCAGTTTCCTGGGACAGGGTGCCTACGAGCAGTACTTC. Translating it yields CASSFLGQGAYEQYF.

V usage is TRBV9 and J usage is TRBJ1-2; no clear D gene. The V and J ends lost 0 bases and 4 bases respectively, with 10 bases between them. This CDR3 comprises 14 residues. CDR1 SGDLS and CDR2 YYNGEE come from the germline V gene. Here the CDR3 reads CASSVDPSFYGYTF. The CDR3 bases are TGTGCCAGCAGCGTAGATCCAAGCTTCTATGGCTACACCTTC.

The chain is built from TRBV5-1 and TRBJ2-5, with 8 bases fitting TRBD1. The DNA end favors TRBJ2-7, so the J call may be wrong. This CDR3 comprises 14 residues. Germline loops: CDR1 SGHRS, CDR2 YFSETQ. The CDR3 region has the DNA TGCGCCAGCAGCTCGCAGGGGGCTTACTACGAGCAGTACTTC. This codes for CASSSQGAYYEQYF.

The rearrangement joins TRBV5-4 to TRBJ2-7, with TRBD2 identical over 8 bases. The germline gives CDR1 SGHNT, CDR2 YYREEE (reference sequence). The CDR3 runs to 15 residues. Losses at the gene ends were 0 bases for V and 3 bases for J; bases not matched to a gene: 5. DNA for the CDR3: TGTGCCAGCAGCTTGGACCGGACTAGCCTCTACGAGCAGTACTTC. Translated, it gives CASSLDRTSLYEQYF.

The chain uses TRBV11-3 and TRBJ2-3; maybe TRBD1 (6 bases). This CDR3 comprises 14 residues. CDR1 and CDR2 from the germline V gene are SGHNT and YENEEA. The V and J ends lost 1 base and 3 bases respectively, with 8 bases between them. The CDR3 DNA is TGTGCCAGCAGCTTAGGAGGGGGTACAGATACGCAGTATTTT. Translating it yields CASSLGGGTDTQYF.

The chain employs TRBV4-3 and TRBJ2-5, with D tentatively TRBD2 (6 bases). The J call may be mistaken, given a closer DNA end match to TRBJ2-7. CDR1 and CDR2 (germline): LGHNA, YSLEER. This CDR3 region has 13 residues. The CDR3, as DNA: TGCGCCAGCAGTCCTAGCGCAGGCAACGAGCAGTACTTC. It translates to CASSPSAGNEQYF.

The CDR3 DNA reads as TGTGCCAGCAGCTCCCCCGAAAAGCAGGGAAAGTCCCAGTACTTC. This gives the protein CASSSPEKQGKSQYF. This rearrangement joins TRBV11-2 to TRBJ2-5; D is perhaps TRBD1 (5 bases). The CDR3 covers 15 residues. The germline CDR1 and CDR2 sequences are SGHAT and FQNNGV. V lost 4 bases and J 9 bases, leaving 21 bases between the germline ends.

The chain is built from TRBV6-6 and TRBJ1-1; tentatively, D is TRBD1 (5 bases). CDR1 and CDR2 from the germline V gene are MNHNY and SVGAGI (reference sequence). Trimming stripped 8 bases from V and 10 bases from J, with 11 bases between. The CDR3 is 10 amino acids. CDR3 DNA: TGTGCCAGCGGGGGGTTTAGAGCTTTCTTT. Translating gives CASGGFRAFF.

The chain employs TRBV5-1 and TRBJ2-5; no firm D call. The CDR3 has 13 residues. Trimming took 3 bases from V and 5 from J, leaving 11 bases between them. Germline V gene lookup returns CDR1 SGHRS and CDR2 YFSETQ. CDR3 sequence (DNA): TGCGCCAGCAGCTCACGGGTCTCGGAGACCCAGTACTTC. It encodes CASSSRVSETQYF.

Turning to this clone: Its ends do not fully match the called genes, so a read error is possible. This chain connects TRBV7-7 to TRBJ2-1, with TRBD2 matching over 7 bases. CDR1 and CDR2 (germline): SSHAT, FNYEAQ (reference sequence). The CDR3 has 21 residues. The DNA for the CDR3 is TGTGCTAGCAGCCCAAGGGGCTATAGAATAGCCGGGACTAAGTTCGTCGATGAGCAGTTCTTC. Translating it yields CASSPRGYRIAGTKFVDEQFF.

V is TRBV7-9 and J is TRBJ2-5; D is perhaps TRBD1 (6 bases). The CDR3 covers 14 residues. The V end lost 2 bases, the J end lost 5 bases, and 12 bases lay between the germline ends. Per the germline V gene, CDR1 is SEHNR and CDR2 is FQNEAQ (reference sequence). The CDR3 region has the DNA TGTGCCAGCAGCTTATTCACCAGGGGTGAGACCCAGTACTTC. It codes for CASSLFTRGETQYF. Complete variable domain (other parts from reference TRBV7-9 and TRBJ2-5): DTGVSQNPRHKITKRGQNVTFRCDPISEHNRLYWYRQTLGQGPEFLTYFQNEAQLEKSRLLSDRFSAERPKGSFSTLEIQRTEQGDSAMYLCASSLFTRGETQYFGPGTRLLVL.

The chain is built from TRBV7-9 and TRBJ2-3; 14 bases are a match to TRBD2. Looked up from germline, CDR1 is SEHNR and CDR2 is FQNEAQ (reference sequence). V trimming: 5 bases; J trimming: 6 bases; junction bases outside the gene matches: 7. CDR3 size: 16 residues. CDR3 DNA sequence: TGTGCCAGCAGCAGTGGGACTAGCGGGAGATTGGATACGCAGTATTTT. As protein: CASSSGTSGRLDTQYF. Full variable domain (rest looked up from reference TRBV7-9 and TRBJ2-3): DTGVSQNPRHKITKRGQNVTFRCDPISEHNRLYWYRQTLGQGPEFLTYFQNEAQLEKSRLLSDRFSAERPKGSFSTLEIQRTEQGDSAMYLCASSSGTSGRLDTQYFGPGTRLTVL.

The gene calls are TRBV18 and TRBJ1-3; no firm D call. Germline V gene lookup returns CDR1 KGHSH and CDR2 LQKENI. With 2 bases removed from V and 0 bases from J, the gap between germline ends came to 17 bases. CDR3 length: 18 residues. The DNA of the CDR3 is TGTGCCAGCTCACCAAGTAGAGGCGGGCATAGCTCTGGAAACACCATATATTTT. This translates into CASSPSRGGHSSGNTIYF.

The table lists this clone with a count of one. CDR3 in amino acids: CASSYSGRALHEQYF. CDR3 DNA sequence: TGTGCCAGCAGCTATAGCGGGAGGGCCCTCCACGAGCAGTACTTC. The chain carries TRBV13 and TRBJ2-7, with 11 nucleotides matching TRBD2. Germline V lookup: CDR1 PRHDT, CDR2 FYEKMQ (reference sequence). After removal of 4 bases from V and 5 bases from J, the junction contained 7 bases not matched to a gene. The CDR3 is 15 residues long.

The chain employs TRBV30 and TRBJ2-7; maybe TRBD1 (5 bases). V lost 2 bases to trimming and J lost 4 bases, with 12 bases between them. This CDR3 spans 13 amino acids. Looked up from germline, CDR1 is GTSNPN and CDR2 is SVGIG (reference sequence). CDR3: CAWSNQGIYEQYF. CDR3 DNA: TGTGCCTGGAGTAATCAGGGAATTTACGAGCAGTACTTC. Drawing the rest from reference TRBV30 and TRBJ2-7, the complete variable domain is SQTIHQWPATLVQPVGSPLSLECTVEGTSNPNLYWYRQAAGRGLQLLFYSVGIGQISSEVPQNLSASRPQDRQFILSSKKLLLSDSGFYLCAWSNQGIYEQYFGPGTRLTVT.

V usage is TRBV11-2 and J usage is TRBJ2-7; 7 bases map to TRBD1. The CDR3 loop spans 16 amino acids. CDR1 and CDR2 from the germline V gene are SGHAT and FQNNGV. The trim removed 5 bases at V and 5 bases at J, leaving 15 bases unmatched. CDR3: CASSPTPRRTGDEQYF. As DNA, the CDR3 is TGTGCCAGCAGCCCTACCCCCAGGAGGACAGGCGACGAGCAGTACTTC. Drawing the rest from reference TRBV11-2 and TRBJ2-7, the complete variable domain is EAGVAQSPRYKIIEKRQSVAFWCNPISGHATLYWYQQILGQGPKLLIQFQNNGVVDDSQLPKDRFSAERLKGVDSTLKIQPAKLEDSAVYLCASSPTPRRTGDEQYFGPGTRLTVT.

V gene TRBV5-8 combines with J gene TRBJ2-3, with 8 bases matching TRBD2. CDR1 is SGHTS, CDR2 YDEGEE, per germline. The CDR3 loop spans 16 amino acids. V shed 1 base, J shed 4 bases, and the junction held 8 bases outside the gene matches. This chain's CDR3 is CASSLTTGGPSDTQYF. DNA of the CDR3: TGTGCCAGCAGCTTGACAACGGGGGGGCCGTCAGATACGCAGTATTTT.

This clone appeared once. This sequence joins TRBV7-9 and TRBJ1-1; D is possibly TRBD1 (5 bases). V was clipped by 8 bases and J by 1 base, with 11 bases between them. From germline, CDR1 is SEHNR and CDR2 FQNEAQ (reference sequence). This CDR3 has 13 amino acids. This CDR3 is CASGRQGNTEAFF. The CDR3 DNA reads TGTGCCAGCGGACGTCAGGGGAACACTGAAGCTTTCTTT.

This chain uses TRBV10-3 with TRBJ2-1; D might be TRBD1 (5 bases). The CDR3 is made up of 11 amino acids. CDR1 and CDR2 (germline): ENHRY, SYGVKD. The V end was cut by 5 bases, the J end by 13 bases, with 12 bases between. The CDR3 protein is CAISREGAQFF. The CDR3, as DNA: TGTGCCATCAGTCGAGAAGGGGCCCAGTTCTTC.

The chain links TRBV6-5 to TRBJ2-7, with D possibly being TRBD2 (6 bases). This CDR3 has 14 residues. Between the trimmed V and J ends, which lost 2 bases and 4 bases, there was a span of 12 bases. Germline V gene sequence: CDR1 MNHEY, CDR2 SVGAGI. As DNA, the CDR3 is TGTGCCAGCAGTTACCGAGGGGCGGGGTACGAGCAGTACTTC. Its protein product is CASSYRGAGYEQYF.

The DNA for the CDR3 is TGTGCCAGCAGCGTAGGGGCTAGCGGGAAGAGTTTGGACGAGCAGTACTTC. Protein product: CASSVGASGKSLDEQYF. This chain uses TRBV9 with TRBJ2-7, with 9 bases matching TRBD2. Germline V gene data show CDR1 as SGDLS and CDR2 as YYNGEE. The CDR3 runs 17 residues. V shed 0 bases, J shed 5 bases, and the junction held 12 bases outside the gene matches.

This clone was seen more than once but under ten times. The chain employs TRBV4-2 and TRBJ1-2; the D is unclear. The CDR3 sequence is 14 residues long. In germline, CDR1 is LGHNA, CDR2 YNFKEQ. V was cut by 0 bases and J by 9 bases, with 14 bases left in between. CDR3 in amino acids: CASSQDGRGLSYTF. In nucleotides, the CDR3 is TGTGCCAGCAGCCAAGATGGCCGGGGTCTTAGCTACACCTTC.

This clone has at least ten counts. The chain joins TRBV10-3 to TRBJ1-1; unclear D gene. V lost 5 bases, J lost 0 bases, and 7 bases lay in between. The CDR3 length is 13 residues. Looked up from germline, CDR1 is ENHRY and CDR2 is SYGVKD. CDR3 sequence (DNA): TGTGCCATCAGTCCGGACTTGAACACTGAAGCTTTCTTT. Translating it yields CAISPDLNTEAFF.

The rearrangement links TRBV5-1 to TRBJ1-1; D unclear. The V end lost 0 bases, the J end lost 5 bases, and 11 bases lay between the germline ends. Germline CDR1 reads SGHRS; CDR2 reads YFSETQ. This CDR3 comprises 14 residues. The CDR3 DNA sequence: TGCGCCAGCAGCTTGGAAGCTGGAGGGACTGAAGCTTTCTTT. Amino acids: CASSLEAGGTEAFF.

The chain combines TRBV7-2 with TRBJ1-1; possible D gene TRBD1, 6 bases. The CDR3 covers 15 residues. V lost 3 bases to trimming and J lost 7 bases, with 18 bases between them. Germline V gene data show CDR1 as SGHTA and CDR2 as FQGNSA. The chain's CDR3 is CASSFLQGPLSEAFF. Written as DNA, the CDR3 is TGTGCCAGCAGCTTCTTACAGGGACCGTTAAGTGAAGCTTTCTTT.